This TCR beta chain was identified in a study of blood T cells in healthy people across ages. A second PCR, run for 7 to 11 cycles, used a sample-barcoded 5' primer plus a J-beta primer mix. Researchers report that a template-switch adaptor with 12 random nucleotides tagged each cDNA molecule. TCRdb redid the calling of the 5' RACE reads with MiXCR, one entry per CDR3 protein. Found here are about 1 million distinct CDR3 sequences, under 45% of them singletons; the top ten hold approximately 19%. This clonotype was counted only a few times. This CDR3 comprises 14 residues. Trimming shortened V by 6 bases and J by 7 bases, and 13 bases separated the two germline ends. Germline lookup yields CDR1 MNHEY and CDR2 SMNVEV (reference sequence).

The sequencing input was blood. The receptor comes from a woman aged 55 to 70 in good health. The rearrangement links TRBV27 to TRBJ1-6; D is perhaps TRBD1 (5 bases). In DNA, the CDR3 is TGTGCCAGCAGACGGGGACTGGGAAATTCACCCCTCCACTTT. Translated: CASRRGLGNSPLHF.